This T cell receptor beta chain was identified during a study of OX40 agonist ivuxolimab in advanced cancers. Study summary: The mean age was 60 years, ranging from 23 to 79, with about 87% of participants male. Study-wide findings and caveats: At 0.1 to 3.0 mg/kg, clonal expansion of CD4+ and CD8+ blood T cells had occurred by week 6.

Regarding this clone: Its antigen is unknown.

Sequencing was performed with immunoSEQ multiplex PCR; in TCRdb, only in-frame clones are kept and a portion is missing. This sample has tens of thousands of clones; about four fifths occur once, and the top ten carry about a tenth. Here the sequenced sample was CD4+ or CD8+ T cells sorted from blood, taken in a trial of the OX40 agonist ivuxolimab. The clonotype comes from an adult with an advanced solid tumor such as melanoma, head and neck, liver or kidney cancer.

The CDR3 nucleotides read TGCGCCAGCAGCTTGGAACTAGCGGACAACAATGAGCAGTTCTTC. It yields the protein CASSLELADNNEQFF. The chain links TRBV5-1 to TRBJ2-1, with 8 bases aligning to TRBD2. Unmatched junction bases numbered 4, after V lost 0 bases and J lost 5 bases. This CDR3 has 15 residues. Germline V gene sequence: CDR1 SGHRS, CDR2 YFSETQ.